The 15 T cell receptor beta chains below all came from one sample that was sequenced in a study of cytomegalovirus exposure and HLA in healthy donors. The PCR contained 60 Vbeta and 13 Jbeta primers. Method: immunoSEQ multiplex PCR; TCRdb's copy keeps in-frame clones and lacks some. The sample has 150,000 to 200,000 clones; around 83% are singletons. Specimen: PBMCs. The source of these receptors is a man aged 35 to 55 in good health and CMV-seropositive.

The CDR3 loop is CSVEVAGMGTQYF. In DNA form, the CDR3 reads TGCAGCGTTGAAGTGGCGGGGATGGGGACCCAGTACTTC. The V gene is TRBV29-1, the J gene TRBJ2-5; the D gene is possibly TRBD2 (6 bases). Trimming removed 1 base from V and 7 bases from J, with 13 bases in between. Germline CDR1 is SQVTM and CDR2 is ANQGSEA. The CDR3 length is 13 residues.

This clone was seen only once. The chain uses TRBV19 and TRBJ1-1; D is possibly TRBD1 (5 bases). Trimming left V 6 bases short and J 5 bases short, with 13 bases between. The germline CDR1 and CDR2 sequences are LNHDA and SQIVND (reference sequence). This CDR3 has 13 residues. The CDR3 sequence is CASRYSGGTEAFF. The CDR3 nucleotides read TGTGCCAGTAGATACAGCGGGGGGACTGAAGCTTTCTTT.

The rearrangement joins TRBV5-8 to TRBJ1-3, with D maybe TRBD1 (5 bases). This CDR3 region has 16 residues. Per the germline V gene, CDR1 is SGHTS and CDR2 is YDEGEE. Trimming stripped 4 bases from V and 3 bases from J, with 17 bases between. The CDR3 loop reads CASSPWGGLGGNTIYF. Written as DNA, the CDR3 is TGTGCCAGCAGCCCCTGGGGGGGTTTAGGTGGAAACACCATATATTTT.

V is TRBV5-1 and J is TRBJ1-2; 12 positions match TRBD1. Germline CDR1 SGHRS, CDR2 YFSETQ. This CDR3 comprises 15 residues. After removal of 4 bases from V and 4 bases from J, the junction contained 5 bases not matched to a gene. The CDR3 loop reads CASSPGTGGFYGYTF. CDR3 sequence (DNA): TGCGCCAGCAGCCCGGGGACAGGGGGCTTCTATGGCTACACCTTC.

This clone was seen once. The genes are TRBV29-1 and TRBJ2-1; the match to TRBD1 covers 8 bases. The V gene's germline CDR1 is SQVTM and CDR2 ANQGSEA. J gave up 6 bases and V 7 bases, and 2 bases lay outside the gene matches. This CDR3 comprises 11 residues. CDR3 in DNA: TGCAGCGGAGGACAGGGCAATGAGCAGTTCTTC. It codes for CSGGQGNEQFF.

The chain employs TRBV5-1 and TRBJ2-3, with 8 nucleotides matching TRBD2. The CDR3 spans 16 residues. Germline values: CDR1 SGHRS, CDR2 YFSETQ. Trimming cost V 7 bases and J 2 bases; bases outside gene matches: 12. The CDR3 nucleotides read TGCGCCAGCCAAGACCCAGCGGGAGCCTTCACAGATACGCAGTATTTT. It yields the protein CASQDPAGAFTDTQYF.

This chain connects TRBV28 to TRBJ2-1, with D possibly matching TRBD2 (5 bases). The V gene lost 6 bases and the J gene lost 10 bases, with 13 bases spanning the gap. Germline lookup yields CDR1 MDHEN and CDR2 SYDVKM. The CDR3 totals 12 residues. In DNA form, the CDR3 reads TGTGCCAGCAGCTCCCCGCCGGGAGAGCAGTTCTTC. This codes for CASSSPPGEQFF.

The chain uses TRBV2 and TRBJ1-5; TRBD1 matches at 7 bases. Germline V gene lookup returns CDR1 SNHLY and CDR2 FYNNEI. V dropped 5 bases and J dropped 0; count of bases not matched to a gene: 4. The CDR3 sequence is 15 residues long. CDR3 bases: TGTGCCAGCAGTCGGGACAGTTTTAGCAATCAGCCCCAGCATTTT. The encoded protein is CASSRDSFSNQPQHF.

The gene calls are TRBV19 and TRBJ2-2; D is ambiguous. The germline gives CDR1 LNHDA, CDR2 SQIVND (reference sequence). This CDR3 has 12 residues. V gave up 5 bases and J gave up 6 bases, with 7 bases separating them. The CDR3 loop reads CASSQVSGELFF. CDR3 sequence (DNA): TGTGCCAGTAGTCAGGTGTCCGGGGAGCTGTTTTTT. Drawing the rest from reference TRBV19 and TRBJ2-2, the complete variable domain is DGGITQSPKYLFRKEGQNVTLSCEQNLNHDAMYWYRQDPGQGLRLIYYSQIVNDFQKGDIAEGYSVSREKKESFPLTVTSAQKNPTAFYLCASSQVSGELFFGEGSRLTVL.

The chain combines TRBV7-2 with TRBJ2-1; maybe TRBD1 (5 bases). The CDR3 spans 18 residues. V was clipped by 3 bases and J by 0 bases, with 18 bases between them. The germline CDR1 and CDR2 sequences are SGHTA and FQGNSA. CDR3 nucleotides: TGTGCCAGCAGCTTCAGGGCTGCGCTTTCTAGCTCCTACAATGAGCAGTTCTTC. Translation gives CASSFRAALSSSYNEQFF.

This chain connects TRBV29-1 to TRBJ2-5; no reliable D call. Germline V gene lookup returns CDR1 SQVTM and CDR2 ANQGSEA. The CDR3 consists of 13 residues. Trimming stripped 5 bases from V and 5 bases from J, with 15 bases between. The DNA for the CDR3 is TGCAGCGTTCGCCGGATAACACAGGAGACCCAGTACTTC. Protein sequence: CSVRRITQETQYF.

V usage is TRBV15 and J usage is TRBJ2-5; possible D gene TRBD2, 5 bases. The end of the DNA aligns better with TRBJ2-7, so the J call may be wrong. This CDR3 comprises 16 residues. The germline gives CDR1 LNHNV, CDR2 YYDKDF (reference sequence). The CDR3 DNA sequence: TGTGCCACCAGCAGAGATGAGAGGGTGGATTCGTCCGAGCAGTACTTC. Encoded protein: CATSRDERVDSSEQYF.

The chain couples TRBV15 to TRBJ2-7; 7 nucleotides agree with TRBD2. With 5 bases clipped from V and 3 bases from J, the junction kept 7 bases outside the gene matches. The CDR3 extends over 14 amino acids. CDR1 is LNHNV, CDR2 YYDKDF, per germline (reference sequence). CDR3: CATSSAGAGYEQYF. CDR3 DNA sequence: TGTGCCACCAGCTCGGCGGGAGCTGGCTACGAGCAGTACTTC.

This clone has more than one count but fewer than ten. This chain connects TRBV6-1 to TRBJ1-2; 9 nucleotides agree with TRBD1. The CDR3 runs to 15 residues. Germline V CDR1 and CDR2: MNHNS, SASEGT. V gave up 3 bases and J gave up 4 bases; unmatched junction bases: 6. Written as DNA, the CDR3 is TGTGCCAGCAGTGAGACCGGGACAGGGCGCTATGGCTACACCTTC. Its translation: CASSETGTGRYGYTF.

J is TRBJ2-7 and V is TRBV27; 8 nucleotides line up with TRBD1. The CDR3 consists of 16 residues. With V trimmed by 0 bases and J by 2 bases, 6 bases remained unmatched. The germline V gene encodes CDR1 MNHEY and CDR2 SMNVEV (reference sequence). The CDR3 coding sequence is TGTGCCAGCAGTTTATCGGAGGACAGGGTTCCCTACGAGCAGTACTTC. This encodes CASSLSEDRVPYEQYF.